The entry below gives a single T cell receptor (beta chain) sequence along with its context. This clone was observed a few times. Its antigen remains undetermined. No base qualities exist here, and no much larger clone lies one base off it. On a MiSeq, deep resolution sequencing aimed for a depth between 1 in 1 million and 1 in 200,000 T cells, with each clonotype covered around 9.2x on average. TCR beta libraries were generated with the immunoSEQ hsTCRB Kit. The study's processing was this. Data were analyzed with ImmunoSEQ Data Assistant and ImmunoSEQ Analyzer, with V, D and J genes assigned per IMGT definitions. Clonality, with values ranging from 0 to 1, was calculated as one minus the normalized Shannon entropy of productive rearrangement frequencies. Public clonotype analysis was restricted to overrepresented clonotypes comprising at least 0.05% of each patient's repertoire. Approximately 14 age-matched healthy donor repertoires from immuneACCESS served as clonality controls. The immuneACCESS repertoire file appears here via TCRdb, limited to in-frame rearrangements. These files lack a portion of the clones; in checked studies, under half of the deficit traces to unresolved V genes, and the cause of the others is not known. The V and J calls and clone size are taken from that table; D and trimming were inferred from the DNA. The sample table contains roughly 97,000 clones; only one count was recorded for about 72% of them. The ten top clones hold about 30% of the sample.

The sample belongs to a study of cytotoxic CD8 clonotypes in ibrutinib-treated CLL (dated by TCRdb to the early 2020s). With regard to the full study: The cohort included around 15 treatment-naive and approximately eleven relapsed/refractory patients; 17 to 18 were IGHV unmutated. On average, each sample had roughly 260,000 productive templates and 94,082 productive rearrangements. Responses were partial in about 25 patients and complete in 2; after median approximately 69 months follow-up, about 14 stayed in remission and 12 progressed. Cryopreserved peripheral blood mononuclear cells were obtained prior to treatment, at the time of response, and at either disease progression or sustained remission. Response samples were taken after a median of around 13 months on treatment, ranging from about 6 to 36 months. Patients were still on ibrutinib when every remission and progressive disease sample was collected. Of the roughly 86 people in the trial, about 27 had longitudinal samples available. Summary of the overall study and its limitations: Baseline clonality exceeded that of age-matched healthy donors and correlated strongly with circulating CD8+ T-cell counts. Sampling times were not matched between patients in sustained remission and patients whose disease was progressing, and lymph node repertoires were not examined. Public clonotypes were found to be uncommon and were observed to contract or remain stable during treatment; the increase in clonality was shown to reflect expansion of private clonotypes at ibrutinib response. An increase in clonality was observed at ibrutinib response, with clonality remaining stable during sustained remission and falling back toward baseline at progression.

Inclusive of the bounding cysteine and phenylalanine, the CDR3 is 13 residues long. Here the CDR3 DNA is all that survives: 39 bases in frame from base 1. CDR1 KGHSY and CDR2 FQNENV are derived from the germline V gene. The junction shows trimming of 3 bases on V and 7 bases on J, plus 10 bases between the germline ends. What this sample's time point label stands for: eleven to twelve months on ibrutinib. For TCR beta library preparation, about 2.2 micrograms of genomic DNA was extracted from cryopreserved PBMCs. High-throughput TCR beta sequencing was performed on longitudinal blood samples from CLL patients receiving ibrutinib monotherapy. The patients took part in an open-label, single-center phase 2 trial of ibrutinib monotherapy.

Sequencing was performed on PBMCs, taken after 12 months of ibrutinib treatment. This receptor chain uses TRBV16 and TRBJ1-5; the D gene is perhaps TRBD1, on 5 matching bases. This TCR was recovered from a human donor with chronic lymphocytic leukemia. DNA sequence: TGTGCCAGCAGCCAGAGAGGGGAACAGCCCCAGCATTTT. Its coded protein is CASSQRGEQPQHF. Beyond the CDR3, the reference TRBV16 and TRBJ1-5 genes provide the residues; the full variable domain reads: GEEVAQTPKHLVRGEGQKAKLYCAPIKGHSYVFWYQQVLKNEFKFLISFQNENVFDETGMPKERFSAKCLPNSPCSLEIQATKLEDSAVYFCASSQRGEQPQHFGDGTRLSIL.